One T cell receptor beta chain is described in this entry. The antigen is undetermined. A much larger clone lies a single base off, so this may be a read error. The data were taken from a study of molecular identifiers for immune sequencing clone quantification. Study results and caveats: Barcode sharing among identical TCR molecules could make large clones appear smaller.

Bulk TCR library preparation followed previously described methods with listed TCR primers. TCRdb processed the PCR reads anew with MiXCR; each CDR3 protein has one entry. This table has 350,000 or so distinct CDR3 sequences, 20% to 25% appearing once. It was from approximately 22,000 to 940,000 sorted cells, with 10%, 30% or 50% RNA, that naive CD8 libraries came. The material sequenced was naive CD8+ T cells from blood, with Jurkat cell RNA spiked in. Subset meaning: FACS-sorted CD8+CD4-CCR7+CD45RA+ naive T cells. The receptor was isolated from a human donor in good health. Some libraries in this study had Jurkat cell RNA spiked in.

CDR3 loop: CASTPDWTGALYINTEAFF. The CDR3 region has the DNA TGTGCCAGCACCCCCGATTGGACAGGGGCCTTATACATTAACACTGAAGCTTTCTTT. This chain uses TRBV5-4 with TRBJ1-1, with 9 bases that match TRBD1. V lost 6 bases to trimming and J lost 2 bases; unmatched junction nucleotides: 20. Looked up from germline, CDR1 is SGHNT and CDR2 is YYREEE (reference sequence). This CDR3 has 19 amino acids.